This T cell receptor (beta chain) was documented in a study of a mutant IDH1 vaccine in newly diagnosed glioma. The time point: week 5, during vaccination. Each dose delivered 300 ug of mutant IDH1 20-mer peptide subcutaneously with imiquimod. Assay: immunoSEQ multiplex PCR; the TCRdb copy retains only in-frame clones and omits some. The top ten clones hold more than 4.5% of a sample with more than 10,000 clones, 80% to 90% of them seen once. This clone was detected only once. Its antigen remains unknown. Germline loops: CDR1 MGHRA, CDR2 YSYEKL. This CDR3 is 14 amino acids long. V was pared by 4 bases and J by 7 bases, with 14 bases between.

The chain couples TRBV4-1 to TRBJ2-1, with D tentatively TRBD2 (5 bases). The receptor's source is a woman aged 40 to 55 with glioma. Some clones in this sample may be carry-over from other donors' samples. The specimen comprised PBMCs, sampled from a glioma patient whose treatment included an IDH1 peptide vaccine. The CDR3 loop is CASSPPERTNEQFF. CDR3 nucleotides: TGCGCCAGCAGCCCCCCCGAGCGGACTAATGAGCAGTTCTTC.